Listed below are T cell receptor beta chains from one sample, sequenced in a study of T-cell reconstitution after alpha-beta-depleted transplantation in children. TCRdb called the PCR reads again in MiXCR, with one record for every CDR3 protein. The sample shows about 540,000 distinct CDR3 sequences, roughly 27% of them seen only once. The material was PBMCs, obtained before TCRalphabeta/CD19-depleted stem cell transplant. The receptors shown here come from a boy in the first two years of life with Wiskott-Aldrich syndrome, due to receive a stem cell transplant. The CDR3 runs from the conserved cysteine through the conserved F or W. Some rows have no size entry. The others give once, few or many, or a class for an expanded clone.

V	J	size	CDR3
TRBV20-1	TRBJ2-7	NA	CSAPVERSNYEQYF
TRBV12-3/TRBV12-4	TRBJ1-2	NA	CASRGDLLYGYTF
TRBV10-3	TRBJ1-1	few	CAISEGMGNTEAFF
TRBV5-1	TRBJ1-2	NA	CASSLMGIYGYTF
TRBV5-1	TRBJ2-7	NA	CASSLVGVSNEQYF
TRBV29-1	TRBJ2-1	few	CSVLGAGDNEQFF
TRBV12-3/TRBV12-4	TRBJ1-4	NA	CASSLGEAVKGKLFF
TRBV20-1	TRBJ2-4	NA	CSARWGRGSKNIQYF
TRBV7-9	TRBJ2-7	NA	CASSKEQGEQYF
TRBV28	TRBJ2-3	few	CASSLLGTTTDTQYF
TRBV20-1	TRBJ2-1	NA	CSAPIGLAGYNEQFF
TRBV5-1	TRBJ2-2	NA	CASSLAGASGRSGELFF
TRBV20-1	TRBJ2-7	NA	CSALPGVLPYEQYF
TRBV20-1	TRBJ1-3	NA	CSARDRRDRNTIYF
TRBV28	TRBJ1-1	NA	CASSFGGQGTEAFF